A selection of T cell receptor beta chains follows, all from one sample in a study of OX40 agonist ivuxolimab in advanced cancers. The data were produced by immunoSEQ multiplex PCR, yet TCRdb's version contains in-frame clones alone and is incomplete. The sample lists about 75,000 clones, approximately 81% seen once, with roughly 16% in the top ten. Sequencing used CD4+ or CD8+ T cells sorted from blood, obtained in a trial of the OX40 agonist ivuxolimab. The receptors originated from an adult with an advanced solid tumor such as melanoma, head and neck, liver or kidney cancer. Both conserved end residues are part of each CDR3. The D gene is left open where the match is weak. For some rows the clone size is stated as once, few or many, or as a class when expanded; others skip it.

cdr3_nt: TGTGCCAGCAGCCCCGGCCTAGCGGGGACCGGGGAGCTGTTTTTT; cdr3_aa: CASSPGLAGTGELFF; d_call: TRBD2; v_call: TRBV28; j_call: TRBJ2-2; clone_size: NA
cdr3_nt: TGTGCCAGCAGTAAAGGGGGGGGCAATCAGCCCCAGCATTTT; cdr3_aa: CASSKGGGNQPQHF; d_call: NA; v_call: TRBV28; j_call: TRBJ1-5; clone_size: NA
cdr3_nt: TGTGCCAGCAGTTTATACCCCCCCCGGGCCACTAACTATGGCTACACCTTC; cdr3_aa: CASSLYPPRATNYGYTF; d_call: NA; v_call: TRBV27; j_call: TRBJ1-2; clone_size: once
cdr3_nt: TGTGCCAGCAGTTTCGGGGGTAGGGGGGAGACCCAGTACTTC; cdr3_aa: CASSFGGRGETQYF; d_call: NA; v_call: TRBV28; j_call: TRBJ2-5; clone_size: NA
cdr3_nt: TGTGCCAGCAGTTCCTACCGGGACAAGACCTACGAGCAGTACTTC; cdr3_aa: CASSSYRDKTYEQYF; d_call: NA; v_call: TRBV11-2; j_call: TRBJ2-7; clone_size: NA
cdr3_nt: TGCGCCAGCAGCTTGGCCGGCGGGAGTACGACCTACGAGCAGTACTTC; cdr3_aa: CASSLAGGSTTYEQYF; d_call: TRBD2; v_call: TRBV5-1; j_call: TRBJ2-7; clone_size: NA
cdr3_nt: TGTGCCAGCAGTTACTCAAGCTGGCGCATGAACACTGAAGCTTTCTTT; cdr3_aa: CASSYSSWRMNTEAFF; d_call: NA; v_call: TRBV6-5; j_call: TRBJ1-1; clone_size: NA
cdr3_nt: TGTGCCATCAGTGTTAAACAGGAAAATCAGCCCCAGCATTTT; cdr3_aa: CAISVKQENQPQHF; d_call: NA; v_call: TRBV10-3; j_call: TRBJ1-5; clone_size: once
cdr3_nt: TGTGCCAGCAGCTACCCGGGACTAAAGGGCACCGGGGAGCTGTTTTTT; cdr3_aa: CASSYPGLKGTGELFF; d_call: TRBD2; v_call: TRBV11-2; j_call: TRBJ2-2; clone_size: NA
cdr3_nt: TGCGCCAGCAGCCAAAAAAGGGCCTGGGTAGAGACCCAGTACTTC; cdr3_aa: CASSQKRAWVETQYF; d_call: NA; v_call: TRBV4-3; j_call: TRBJ2-5; clone_size: once
cdr3_nt: TGCAGCGTTGACGACCCAACTAGCGTCTCGCCCTACAATGAGCAGTTCTTC; cdr3_aa: CSVDDPTSVSPYNEQFF; d_call: TRBD2; v_call: TRBV29-1; j_call: TRBJ2-1; clone_size: NA
cdr3_nt: TGCAGCGTTGACGGACTAGCGGGTTACACAGATACGCAGTATTTT; cdr3_aa: CSVDGLAGYTDTQYF; d_call: TRBD2; v_call: TRBV29-1; j_call: TRBJ2-3; clone_size: few
cdr3_nt: TGTGCCATCACGATGGGTGGTATCGGGGAGCTGTTTTTT; cdr3_aa: CAITMGGIGELFF; d_call: NA; v_call: TRBV7-9; j_call: TRBJ2-2; clone_size: NA
cdr3_nt: TGTGCCAGCAGCGTAGGGGGAAACGAGCAGTACTTC; cdr3_aa: CASSVGGNEQYF; d_call: NA; v_call: TRBV9; j_call: TRBJ2-7; clone_size: NA
cdr3_nt: TGCGCCAGCAGCTTGGGGACAGGGAGGTGGACCGGGGAGCTGTTTTTT; cdr3_aa: CASSLGTGRWTGELFF; d_call: TRBD1; v_call: TRBV5-1; j_call: TRBJ2-2; clone_size: NA
cdr3_nt: TGCGCCAGCAGAACCGGGACTAGCGGGGCCTACGAGCAGTACTTC; cdr3_aa: CASRTGTSGAYEQYF; d_call: TRBD2; v_call: TRBV5-1; j_call: TRBJ2-7; clone_size: once
cdr3_nt: TGTGCCAGCTCAGCAAGGGGGAGGGTGCCCTACAATGAGCAGTTCTTC; cdr3_aa: CASSARGRVPYNEQFF; d_call: NA; v_call: TRBV6-6; j_call: TRBJ2-1; clone_size: NA
cdr3_nt: TGTGCCAGCAGCCCCGGGACTAGCGGCACCTACAATGAGCAGTTCTTC; cdr3_aa: CASSPGTSGTYNEQFF; d_call: TRBD2; v_call: TRBV11-2; j_call: TRBJ2-1; clone_size: NA
cdr3_nt: TGCGCCAGCAGTGGATCGGCACACTCCTACAATGAGCAGTTCTTC; cdr3_aa: CASSGSAHSYNEQFF; d_call: NA; v_call: TRBV10-1; j_call: TRBJ2-1; clone_size: NA
cdr3_nt: TGCGCCAGCAGGACACTTAGACAGGGGGGAAACTATGGCTACACCTTC; cdr3_aa: CASRTLRQGGNYGYTF; d_call: TRBD1; v_call: TRBV10-1; j_call: TRBJ1-2; clone_size: NA
cdr3_nt: TGTGCCAGCAGCCAACAGGGCACAGATACGCAGTATTTT; cdr3_aa: CASSQQGTDTQYF; d_call: NA; v_call: TRBV14; j_call: TRBJ2-3; clone_size: NA
cdr3_nt: TGTGCCAGCAGCCTGGGACAGGGGGCCGAACCCCAGCATTTT; cdr3_aa: CASSLGQGAEPQHF; d_call: TRBD1; v_call: TRBV11-2; j_call: TRBJ1-5; clone_size: NA
cdr3_nt: TGCAGCGTTGAGAACAGGGATGGAGAGACCCAGTACTTC; cdr3_aa: CSVENRDGETQYF; d_call: NA; v_call: TRBV29-1; j_call: TRBJ2-5; clone_size: few
cdr3_nt: TGTGCCAGCAGCTTAATCAATGAGCAGTTCTTC; cdr3_aa: CASSLINEQFF; d_call: NA; v_call: TRBV11-2; j_call: TRBJ2-1; clone_size: once
cdr3_nt: TGTGCCAGCAGCTTAGCGCGGCACTACGAGCAGTACTTC; cdr3_aa: CASSLARHYEQYF; d_call: NA; v_call: TRBV7-2; j_call: TRBJ2-7; clone_size: NA
cdr3_nt: TGTGCCAGCAGTGAATGGGAGGGCAATCAGCCCCAGCATTTT; cdr3_aa: CASSEWEGNQPQHF; d_call: NA; v_call: TRBV6-5; j_call: TRBJ1-5; clone_size: few
cdr3_nt: TGTGCCAGCAGCTTAGCCGTCGGGAGAGCCTACAATGAGCAGTTCTTC; cdr3_aa: CASSLAVGRAYNEQFF; d_call: NA; v_call: TRBV7-2; j_call: TRBJ2-1; clone_size: NA
cdr3_nt: TGCGCCAGCAGTCATCAGAGGGGTAATGAAAAACTGTTTTTT; cdr3_aa: CASSHQRGNEKLFF; d_call: NA; v_call: TRBV10-2; j_call: TRBJ1-4; clone_size: once
cdr3_nt: TGTGCCAGCTCTACTCCCGGGACTAGCGGGAGGACTGGGGAGACCCAGTACTTC; cdr3_aa: CASSTPGTSGRTGETQYF; d_call: TRBD2; v_call: TRBV18; j_call: TRBJ2-5; clone_size: NA
cdr3_nt: TGTGCCAGCAGCAGCTCTGGGGCCAACGTCCTGACTTTC; cdr3_aa: CASSSSGANVLTF; d_call: NA; v_call: TRBV2; j_call: TRBJ2-6; clone_size: NA
cdr3_nt: TGTGCCATCAGTGAGTCTCATACAGGGGATCAGCCCCAGCATTTT; cdr3_aa: CAISESHTGDQPQHF; d_call: TRBD1; v_call: TRBV10-3; j_call: TRBJ1-5; clone_size: NA
cdr3_nt: TGCGCCAGCAGCTTTAACCCCTTTTACGAGCAGTACTTC; cdr3_aa: CASSFNPFYEQYF; d_call: NA; v_call: TRBV5-1; j_call: TRBJ2-7; clone_size: NA
cdr3_nt: TGCGCCAGCAGCTTGGAAGTACGGTCGGGGGCCGAGCAGTACTTC; cdr3_aa: CASSLEVRSGAEQYF; d_call: NA; v_call: TRBV5-1; j_call: TRBJ2-7; clone_size: NA
cdr3_nt: TGTGCCAGCAGTGATGCTGCCAGACGGTCTAACTATGGCTACACCTTC; cdr3_aa: CASSDAARRSNYGYTF; d_call: NA; v_call: TRBV28; j_call: TRBJ1-2; clone_size: NA
cdr3_nt: TGTGCCAGCAGTTTGACAGGGGGTGAGAACACTGAAGCTTTCTTT; cdr3_aa: CASSLTGGENTEAFF; d_call: TRBD1; v_call: TRBV27; j_call: TRBJ1-1; clone_size: NA
cdr3_nt: TGTGCCAGCAGCTTAGACAGGGGGATGAACACCGGGGAGCTGTTTTTT; cdr3_aa: CASSLDRGMNTGELFF; d_call: TRBD1; v_call: TRBV5-8; j_call: TRBJ2-2; clone_size: NA
cdr3_nt: TGTGCCAGCAGTGTAGGCAGCAGTTCTGGAAACACCATATATTTT; cdr3_aa: CASSVGSSSGNTIYF; d_call: NA; v_call: TRBV6-4; j_call: TRBJ1-3; clone_size: NA
cdr3_nt: TGTGCCAGCAGCTTATTGTCATACACTAACTATGGCTACACCTTC; cdr3_aa: CASSLLSYTNYGYTF; d_call: NA; v_call: TRBV7-9; j_call: TRBJ1-2; clone_size: once
cdr3_nt: TGTGCCAGCAGTTACCACCAGGGAACCGGGGAGCTGTTTTTT; cdr3_aa: CASSYHQGTGELFF; d_call: NA; v_call: TRBV6-5; j_call: TRBJ2-2; clone_size: NA
cdr3_nt: TGTGCCAGCAGTGAACAGACTAGCGGGATCTACGAGCAGTACTTC; cdr3_aa: CASSEQTSGIYEQYF; d_call: TRBD2; v_call: TRBV2; j_call: TRBJ2-7; clone_size: NA
cdr3_nt: TGTGCCAGTAGTGTAGCAGATACGCAGTATTTT; cdr3_aa: CASSVADTQYF; d_call: NA; v_call: TRBV19; j_call: TRBJ2-3; clone_size: NA
cdr3_nt: TGTGCCAGCAGCCAAGATGGCAGGACCACAGATACGCAGTATTTT; cdr3_aa: CASSQDGRTTDTQYF; d_call: NA; v_call: TRBV4-2; j_call: TRBJ2-3; clone_size: NA
cdr3_nt: TGTGCCAGCAGCTTAGCGTTCATGACAGCGGGCAACATTCAGTACTTC; cdr3_aa: CASSLAFMTAGNIQYF; d_call: NA; v_call: TRBV11-1; j_call: TRBJ2-4; clone_size: NA
cdr3_nt: TGTGCCAGTAGTATGGGTCTGCGGGGTCAAGAGACCCAGTACTTC; cdr3_aa: CASSMGLRGQETQYF; d_call: NA; v_call: TRBV19; j_call: TRBJ2-5; clone_size: NA
cdr3_nt: TGTGCCAGCAGTGATATTAGCGGTCTTAGCACAGATACGCAGTATTTT; cdr3_aa: CASSDISGLSTDTQYF; d_call: NA; v_call: TRBV2; j_call: TRBJ2-3; clone_size: NA
cdr3_nt: TGTGCCATCAGTGAGTCGAGGGGGAACTCTGGAAACACCATATATTTT; cdr3_aa: CAISESRGNSGNTIYF; d_call: NA; v_call: TRBV10-3; j_call: TRBJ1-3; clone_size: NA
cdr3_nt: TGTGCCAGCAGTCAGGGGGGGGGTGCCTACAATGAGCAGTTCTTC; cdr3_aa: CASSQGGGAYNEQFF; d_call: NA; v_call: TRBV6-5; j_call: TRBJ2-1; clone_size: NA
cdr3_nt: TGCAGCGCACCCGGGACGTTGAACACTGAAGCTTTCTTT; cdr3_aa: CSAPGTLNTEAFF; d_call: NA; v_call: TRBV29-1; j_call: TRBJ1-1; clone_size: NA